One and the same sample provided the 2 T cell receptor beta chains below, sequenced in a study of blood T cell repertoires in COVID-19 (dated by TCRdb to about 2020). The library was obtained by the immunoSEQ multiplex PCR assay. TCRdb holds this immuneACCESS table with in-frame rearrangements only. Some clones are missing; in checked studies, unresolved V genes explain under half, and the rest has no known cause. For this sample there are over 200,000 clones; around 80% appear just once. 2% to 2.5% of the sample lies in the top ten. Sequenced: peripheral blood. These receptors originate from a man aged 35-49 years who had recovered from COVID-19.

The chain carries TRBV7-2 and TRBJ1-5; D is uncertain. Trimming shortened V by 4 bases and J by 7 bases, and 14 bases separated the two germline ends. Per the germline V gene, CDR1 is SGHTA and CDR2 is FQGNSA. CDR3 size: 14 residues. Here the CDR3 DNA reads TGTGCCAGCAGCTCTGCCGGGTTGGAACAGCCCCAGCATTTT. Amino acid sequence: CASSSAGLEQPQHF.

The chain joins TRBV28 to TRBJ2-2; maybe TRBD2 (5 bases). The CDR3 spans 18 residues. Germline CDR1 MDHEN, CDR2 SYDVKM. Trimming shortened V by 4 bases and J by 6 bases, and 24 bases separated the two germline ends. The CDR3 spells CASSSLGGETFLSGELFF. The CDR3 DNA follows: TGTGCCAGCAGTTCCCTCGGAGGAGAGACATTTCTGTCCGGGGAGCTGTTTTTT.